Below, 32 T cell receptor beta chains from the same sample are listed, as sequenced in a study of pediatric ulcerative colitis. Using immunoSEQ multiplex PCR, the repertoire was profiled, and TCRdb retains in-frame clones only, with some absent. Here the sample spans 30,000 to 40,000 clones, 80% to 85% being singletons. During colonoscopy, one to two rectal pinch biopsies were collected. Sequencing used gut tissue. Receptors were obtained from a boy younger than 18 with mild ulcerative colitis.

The rearrangement joins TRBV5-6 to TRBJ1-2, with D unresolved. CDR3 length: 13 amino acids. V was trimmed by 4 bases and J by 0 bases, leaving 7 bases between them. Germline CDR1 reads SGHDT; CDR2 reads YYEEEE. The CDR3 sequence is CASSHGSNYGYTF. CDR3 nucleotides: TGTGCCAGCAGCCACGGATCTAACTATGGCTACACCTTC.

The V gene is TRBV29-1, the J gene TRBJ1-2; D not resolved. This CDR3 is 12 amino acids long. V shed 7 bases and J shed 2 bases, with 11 bases lying between them. Per germline, CDR1 SQVTM and CDR2 ANQGSEA. In nucleotides, the CDR3 is TGCAGCGCTAACCAACCGAACTATGGCTACACCTTC. Its translation: CSANQPNYGYTF.

This chain joins TRBV5-4 and TRBJ1-1, with D hard to call. The germline V gene has CDR1 SGHNT and CDR2 YYREEE (reference sequence). The CDR3 totals 15 residues. V lost 0 bases and J 6 bases, leaving 15 bases between the germline ends. The CDR3 here is CASSLVAAPGAEAFF. The CDR3 DNA sequence: TGTGCCAGCAGCTTGGTGGCAGCTCCTGGGGCTGAAGCTTTCTTT.

The V and J genes are TRBV10-3 and TRBJ1-4, with 11 nucleotides matching TRBD1. Germline lookup yields CDR1 ENHRY and CDR2 SYGVKD. With 10 bases clipped from V and 10 bases from J, the junction kept 14 bases outside the gene matches. The length of the CDR3 is 15 residues. This CDR3 reads CATMDRGHQGGKLFF. The CDR3 nucleotides are TGTGCCACAATGGACAGGGGGCATCAGGGGGGAAAACTGTTTTTT.

A note on this clone: The sample contains more than one DNA sequence encoding this CDR3. The CDR3 sequence: CASSFDETQYF. As DNA, the CDR3 is TGTGCCAGCAGCTTTGATGAGACCCAGTACTTC. The chain recombines TRBV5-8 with TRBJ2-5; D is ambiguous. The CDR3 runs 11 residues. Germline loops: CDR1 SGHTS, CDR2 YDEGEE. V dropped 2 bases and J dropped 5 bases, with 4 bases sitting between them.

For the CDR3, the DNA is TGTGCCAGCACCGCAGTTAGCACAGATACGCAGTATTTT. This gives the protein CASTAVSTDTQYF. J is TRBJ2-3 and V is TRBV9; no clear D. The CDR3 loop spans 13 amino acids. The germline V gene encodes CDR1 SGDLS and CDR2 YYNGEE. V was trimmed by 6 bases and J by 0 bases, leaving 8 bases between them.

This clone has only a few counts. This chain uses TRBV4-2 with TRBJ1-1; D gene ambiguous. In germline, CDR1 is LGHNA, CDR2 YNFKEQ. The CDR3 is 12 residues long. V gave up 3 bases and J gave up 2 bases, with 4 bases separating them. The CDR3 spells CASSQDNTEAFF. CDR3 nucleotides: TGTGCCAGCAGCCAGGACAACACTGAAGCTTTCTTT.

V is TRBV9 and J is TRBJ2-5; D remains ambiguous. Looked up from germline, CDR1 is SGDLS and CDR2 is YYNGEE. The CDR3 is 17 amino acids. V lost 4 bases and J lost 2, with 21 bases in between. This chain's CDR3 is CASSPLGEYSRQETQYF. CDR3 nucleotides: TGTGCCAGCAGCCCCCTAGGCGAGTATAGCAGGCAAGAGACCCAGTACTTC.

This chain uses TRBV25-1 with TRBJ1-2, with D tentatively TRBD1 (5 bases). The CDR3 contains 13 residues. Trimming left V 6 bases short and J 6 bases short, with 14 bases between. The germline V gene encodes CDR1 MGHDK and CDR2 SYGVNS. CDR3 coding DNA: TGTGCCAGCAGGGGACCCTCGTGGCATGGCTACACCTTC. This encodes CASRGPSWHGYTF.

This clone was recorded once. The chain uses TRBV6-5 and TRBJ2-7; possible D gene TRBD2, 6 bases. V lost 2 bases, J lost 2 bases, and 13 bases lay in between. The germline V gene has CDR1 MNHEY and CDR2 SVGAGI. The CDR3 is made up of 15 amino acids. The CDR3 nucleotides read TGTGCCAGCAGTTACGGTCGGGACTCACCCTACGAGCAGTACTTC. Its protein is CASSYGRDSPYEQYF.

This chain joins TRBV5-5 and TRBJ1-1; D perhaps matches TRBD1 (5 bases). This CDR3 contains 16 residues. V gave up 4 bases and J gave up 0 bases, with 16 bases separating them. CDR1 and CDR2 from the germline V gene are SGHKS and YYEKEE (reference sequence). In DNA form, the CDR3 reads TGTGCCAGCAGCACCAGACAGATACGAATGAACACTGAAGCTTTCTTT. This encodes CASSTRQIRMNTEAFF.

The chain has TRBV5-5 and TRBJ1-3; D gene uncertain. V gave up 5 bases and J gave up 3 bases, with 15 bases separating them. Germline CDR1 SGHKS, CDR2 YYEKEE (reference sequence). The CDR3 extends over 15 amino acids. The CDR3: CASSLSNSYGNTIYF. The CDR3 coding sequence is TGTGCCAGCAGTTTGTCCAACAGCTATGGAAACACCATATATTTT.

The chain uses TRBV5-1 and TRBJ1-1, with a tentative D call TRBD1 (5 bases). CDR3 length equals 20 residues. The germline V and J ends were trimmed by 0 bases and 0 bases, with 24 bases remaining between them. The germline gives CDR1 SGHRS, CDR2 YFSETQ. This chain's CDR3 is CASSLALGPGVGRVNTEAFF. Here the CDR3 DNA reads TGCGCCAGCAGCTTGGCCTTGGGACCCGGAGTTGGACGGGTGAACACTGAAGCTTTCTTT. Combining the CDR3 with reference TRBV5-1 and TRBJ1-1 gives the whole variable domain KAGVTQTPRYLIKTRGQQVTLSCSPISGHRSVSWYQQTPGQGLQFLFEYFSETQRNKGNFPGRFSGRQFSNSRSEMNVSTLELGDSALYLCASSLALGPGVGRVNTEAFFGQGTRLTVV.

The chain links TRBV4-2 to TRBJ1-1; TRBD1 might be the D (5 bases). The CDR3 loop spans 15 amino acids. Trimming cost V 4 bases and J 5 bases, with 17 bases left between them. The germline CDR1 and CDR2 sequences are LGHNA and YNFKEQ. In DNA form, the CDR3 reads TGTGCCAGCAGCCCCGGTCTGGGGGTAAATACTGAAGCTTTCTTT. Encoded protein: CASSPGLGVNTEAFF.

V gene TRBV5-5 combines with J gene TRBJ1-1; possible D gene TRBD1, 6 bases. V lost 0 bases and J lost 4, with 13 bases in between. In germline, CDR1 is SGHKS, CDR2 YYEKEE (reference sequence). This CDR3 has 15 amino acids. The CDR3 reads CASSLVWGLGTEAFF. The CDR3 DNA sequence: TGTGCCAGCAGCTTGGTGTGGGGGCTCGGCACTGAAGCTTTCTTT.

This chain uses TRBV4-2 with TRBJ2-3, with D unresolved. Between the trimmed V and J ends, which lost 1 base and 6 bases, there was a span of 17 bases. The CDR3 covers 16 residues. CDR1 and CDR2 from the germline V gene are LGHNA and YNFKEQ. The CDR3 nucleotides are TGTGCCAGCAGCCAAGCCACAACCCAAATCCGGGATACGCAGTATTTT. As protein: CASSQATTQIRDTQYF.

With respect to this clone: One end of the junction varies from germline; a read error may be responsible. The rearrangement joins TRBV7-7 to TRBJ2-1; D assignment may be TRBD1 or TRBD2 (5 bases each). Germline loops: CDR1 SSHAT, CDR2 FNYEAQ (reference sequence). The CDR3 covers 16 residues. In DNA form, the CDR3 reads TGTGCTAGCAGCAAATTCGGGGACCCCCCTTACAATGAGCAGTTCTTC. Protein: CASSKFGDPPYNEQFF.

This clone was detected only a few times. The V and J genes are TRBV7-9 and TRBJ1-1; no reliable D call. CDR1 SEHNR and CDR2 FQNEAQ come from the germline V gene (reference sequence). The V end lost 2 bases, the J end lost 6 bases, and 10 bases lay between the germline ends. This CDR3 comprises 13 residues. The CDR3 protein is CASSLMSPPEAFF. In nucleotides, the CDR3 is TGTGCCAGCAGCTTAATGTCTCCCCCTGAAGCTTTCTTT.

The chain is built from TRBV11-2 and TRBJ2-3, with D possibly matching TRBD2 (6 bases). The V and J ends lost 3 bases and 2 bases respectively, with 12 bases between them. The CDR3 sequence is 15 residues long. Germline CDR1 and CDR2: SGHAT and FQNNGV. The chain's CDR3 is CASSFGSGFTDTQYF. CDR3 DNA: TGTGCCAGCAGCTTTGGTAGCGGATTCACAGATACGCAGTATTTT.

The V call is TRBV5-1, the J call TRBJ1-1; the D gene is possibly TRBD1 (5 bases). CDR3 length: 20 amino acids. V lost 0 bases and J lost 5, with 29 bases in between. Germline-derived CDR1 and CDR2 are SGHRS and YFSETQ. This CDR3 reads CASSLGGFRLTVPSGTEAFF. The CDR3 DNA reads as TGCGCCAGCAGCTTGGGGGGGTTTCGGCTGACAGTACCCAGCGGAACTGAAGCTTTCTTT.

V gene TRBV25-1 combines with J gene TRBJ1-6; 7 nucleotides agree with TRBD1. CDR1 and CDR2 (germline): MGHDK, SYGVNS. This CDR3 spans 14 amino acids. After removal of 4 bases from V and 4 bases from J, the junction contained 1 base not matched to a gene. The CDR3 spells CASSAQGYNSPLHF. The CDR3, as DNA: TGTGCCAGCAGTGCACAGGGGTATAATTCACCCCTCCACTTT.

The chain uses TRBV4-2 and TRBJ2-3; perhaps TRBD2 as D (6 bases). In germline, CDR1 is LGHNA, CDR2 YNFKEQ. The CDR3 covers 14 residues. The V end lost 7 bases, the J end lost 2 bases, and 13 bases lay between the germline ends. CDR3 protein: CASTPGLPTDTQYF. DNA for the CDR3: TGTGCCAGCACCCCGGGACTCCCCACAGATACGCAGTATTTT.

This chain connects TRBV15 to TRBJ2-1, with 9 bases identical to TRBD2. This CDR3 comprises 15 residues. Losses at the gene ends were 2 bases for V and 4 bases for J; bases not matched to a gene: 3. Germline values: CDR1 LNHNV, CDR2 YYDKDF (reference sequence). The CDR3 DNA is TGTGCCACCAGCAGACTAGCGGGGAGGTACAATGAGCAGTTCTTC. The encoded protein is CATSRLAGRYNEQFF.

The V call is TRBV4-1, the J call TRBJ2-7, with TRBD1 matching 9 bases. The CDR3 runs to 14 residues. V lost 4 bases and J lost 2; bases outside the gene matches: 3. Germline CDR1 reads MGHRA; CDR2 reads YSYEKL. This CDR3 is CASSPRQGAYEQYF. DNA of the CDR3: TGCGCCAGCAGCCCCAGACAGGGGGCCTACGAGCAGTACTTC.

The V gene is TRBV5-1, the J gene TRBJ1-4; D unresolved. The V end was cut by 0 bases, the J end by 5 bases, with 11 bases between. The CDR3 sequence is 15 residues long. Germline CDR1 reads SGHRS; CDR2 reads YFSETQ. The DNA for the CDR3 is TGCGCCAGCAGCTTGGAACGGTATCTCAATGAAAAACTGTTTTTT. It codes for CASSLERYLNEKLFF.

The genes are TRBV6-4 and TRBJ2-2; 8 nucleotides agree with TRBD1. V dropped 3 bases and J dropped 5; count of bases not matched to a gene: 2. The CDR3 is 14 amino acids. Per germline, CDR1 MRHNA and CDR2 SNTAGT. CDR3 sequence: CASSETGETGELFF. The DNA for the CDR3 is TGTGCCAGCAGTGAGACAGGGGAGACCGGGGAGCTGTTTTTT.

The chain couples TRBV5-8 to TRBJ1-1; TRBD1 might be the D (5 bases). Germline V gives CDR1 SGHTS, CDR2 YDEGEE. V lost 4 bases and J lost 7, with 14 bases in between. This CDR3 is built from 13 residues. CDR3 loop: CASSQHYRYEAFF. The CDR3 DNA sequence: TGTGCCAGCAGCCAACATTACAGGTATGAAGCTTTCTTT.

This sequence joins TRBV6-1 and TRBJ1-2; D not resolved. This CDR3 region has 14 residues. Germline CDR1 is MNHNS and CDR2 is SASEGT. V was pared by 3 bases and J by 3 bases, with 11 bases between. This CDR3 reads CASSELGLHYGYTF. The CDR3 DNA follows: TGTGCCAGCAGTGAGCTGGGATTACACTATGGCTACACCTTC.

The table lists this clone with a count of one. V usage is TRBV5-1 and J usage is TRBJ2-3, with D perhaps matching TRBD1 (6 bases). The CDR3 is 16 residues long. Trimming removed 1 base at V and 4 bases at J, with 16 bases between. CDR1 is SGHRS, CDR2 YFSETQ, per germline. This chain's CDR3 is CASSLTGSKGPDTQYF. CDR3 in DNA: TGCGCCAGCAGCTTGACAGGGAGTAAGGGGCCAGATACGCAGTATTTT.

This sequence joins TRBV4-1 and TRBJ2-7; D might be TRBD1 (6 bases). Trimming took off 1 base at V and 7 bases at J, with 20 bases between the two ends. Per the germline V gene, CDR1 is MGHRA and CDR2 is YSYEKL. The CDR3 length is 16 residues. The CDR3: CASSQGPRTAYDEQYF. The CDR3 DNA sequence: TGCGCCAGCAGCCAAGGTCCAAGGACAGCCTACGATGAGCAGTACTTC.

The rearrangement uses TRBV5-8 and TRBJ1-6; TRBD1 agrees at 7 bases. Germline V gene data show CDR1 as SGHTS and CDR2 as YDEGEE. V was clipped by 5 bases and J by 7 bases; unmatched bases: 6. This CDR3 has 14 amino acids. The CDR3 DNA sequence: TGTGCCAGCAGTCTTCCCAGGGGGAATTCACCCCTCCACTTT. Protein: CASSLPRGNSPLHF.

This rearrangement joins TRBV5-8 to TRBJ1-5, with 9 bases that match TRBD1. The CDR3 sequence is 17 residues long. Germline-derived CDR1 and CDR2 are SGHTS and YDEGEE. J lost 1 base, V lost 1 base, and 6 bases had no gene match. The CDR3 reads CASSLRQGDWSNQPQHF. The CDR3 nucleotides are TGTGCCAGCAGCTTGAGACAGGGGGATTGGAGCAATCAGCCCCAGCATTTT.